This entry features one T cell receptor beta chain sequence. The record originates from a study of beta chain features in type 1 diabetes. One heparinised blood draw averaging about 120 mL was given by each donor. By way of CD45RO/CCR7/CD25/CD127/CD95/CD27, the CD4+ regulatory, stem cell-like memory, central memory and naive cells were sorted. Germline V gene data show CDR1 as MGHRA and CDR2 as YSYEKL. The CDR3 is 15 residues long. Trimming removed 1 base from V and 8 bases from J, with 17 bases in between. Expressed TCRB transcripts were sequenced after all isolated RNA was converted to cDNA. TCRdb's table, derived via immunoSEQ multiplex PCR, lists solely in-frame clones and lacks some. Among about 290,000 clones, 8% were seen once, and the ten largest hold approximately 0.99%.

The sample consisted of central memory CD4+ T cells from blood. The V gene is TRBV4-1, the J gene TRBJ1-2, with TRBD1 as a possible D gene (5 bases). This receptor was obtained from a woman aged 18-29 years in good health. The CDR3 nucleotides are TGCGCCAGCAGCCAAGTCGACAGAAGTCTAGGCGGCTACACCTTC. Translating it yields CASSQVDRSLGGYTF.